This T cell receptor beta chain comes out of a study of human T cells and chemical hapten exposure. Study context: The patient population, which was mostly female, had alopecia areata, totalis or universalis.

The CDR3 loop spans 11 amino acids. Trimming removed 10 bases from V and 1 base from J, with 6 bases in between. CDR1 ENHRY and CDR2 SYGVKD come from the germline V gene. Time point meaning: patch test 2, 6 weeks after DPC sensitization. Treatment here: therapeutic diphenylcyclopropenone sensitization with weekly scalp DPC. Blood draws came before every patch-test application. Donation of samples came from alopecia patients who were 18 to 70 years old and suitable for DPC. MiXCR was run by TCRdb on the RACE reads, yielding one entry per CDR3 protein. Of about 110,000 distinct CDR3 sequences in the sample, 9.2% are singletons; the top ten hold 3.1%. Regarding the study as a whole: Because they had alopecia, donors may respond immunologically unlike healthy people.

In the case of this clonotype: Its target is not known.

The sample was whole blood, taken in connection with sensitization to the hapten diphenylcyclopropenone (DPC). The genes are TRBV10-3 and TRBJ2-3; D is ambiguous. The sequence derives from a woman in her thirties or forties with alopecia areata. Some clones in this sample may be carry-over from other donors' samples. The DNA of the CDR3 is TGTGCCACAGAAGGCACAGATACGCAGTATTTT. This translates into CATEGTDTQYF.